The text below deals with one T cell receptor beta chain. In the same sample, other DNA sequences code for this CDR3. These data are taken from a study of blood T cell repertoires in COVID-19. Study information: There were acute and convalescent COVID-19 samples, and they came from the United States, Italy and Spain. Sources were T cells, B-cell-depleted T cells, or PBMCs; the material itself was cDNA or gDNA.

Methods used by the authors: The assay estimated nucleated cells by amplifying reference gene primers. Assay: immunoSEQ multiplex PCR; the TCRdb copy retains only in-frame clones and omits some. D and trimming come from the DNA, and the V and J calls and clone size come from that table. This sample has about 290,000 clones, with around 81% found just once. The V gene end was trimmed by 5 bases and the J gene end by 0 bases; junction bases not matched to a gene: 3. The CDR3 is made up of 15 amino acids. From germline, CDR1 is MNHEY and CDR2 SVGAGI. Sample: peripheral blood. The gene calls are TRBV6-5 and TRBJ2-7; 11 nucleotides agree with TRBD2. This sequence originates from a woman aged 50 to 60 with active or convalescent COVID-19. CDR3 in amino acids: CASSPGTSGSYEQYF. The CDR3 nucleotides read TGTGCCAGCAGTCCCGGGACTAGCGGCTCCTACGAGCAGTACTTC.